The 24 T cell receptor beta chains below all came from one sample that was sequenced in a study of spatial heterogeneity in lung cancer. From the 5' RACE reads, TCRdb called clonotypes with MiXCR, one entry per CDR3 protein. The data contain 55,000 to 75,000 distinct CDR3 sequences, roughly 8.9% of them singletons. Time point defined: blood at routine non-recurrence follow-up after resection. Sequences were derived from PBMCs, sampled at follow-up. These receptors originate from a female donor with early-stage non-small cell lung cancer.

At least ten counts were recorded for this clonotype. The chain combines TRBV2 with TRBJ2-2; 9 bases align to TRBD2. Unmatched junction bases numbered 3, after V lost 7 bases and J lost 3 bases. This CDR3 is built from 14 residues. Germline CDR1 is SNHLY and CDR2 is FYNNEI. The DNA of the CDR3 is TGTGCCAGCAATTTAGCGGGAGACACCGGGGAGCTGTTTTTT. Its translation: CASNLAGDTGELFF.

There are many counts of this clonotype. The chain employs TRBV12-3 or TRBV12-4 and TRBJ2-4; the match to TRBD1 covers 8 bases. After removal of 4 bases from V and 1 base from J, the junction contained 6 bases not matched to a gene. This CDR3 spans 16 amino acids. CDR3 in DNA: TGTGCCAGCAGTTCGGACAGGGCGCTTGCCAAAAACATTCAGTACTTC. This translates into CASSSDRALAKNIQYF.

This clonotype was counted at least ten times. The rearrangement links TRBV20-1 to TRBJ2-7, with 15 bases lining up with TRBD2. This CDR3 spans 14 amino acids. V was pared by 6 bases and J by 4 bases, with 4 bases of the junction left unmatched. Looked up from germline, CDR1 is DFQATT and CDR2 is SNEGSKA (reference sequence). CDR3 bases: TGCAGTGCCCTCGGACTAGCGGGAGGGTACGAGCAGTACTTC. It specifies CSALGLAGGYEQYF.

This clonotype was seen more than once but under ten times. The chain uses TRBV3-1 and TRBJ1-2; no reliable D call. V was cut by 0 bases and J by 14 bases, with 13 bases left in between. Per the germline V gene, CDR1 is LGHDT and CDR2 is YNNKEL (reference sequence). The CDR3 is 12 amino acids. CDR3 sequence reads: CASSQDRGGITF. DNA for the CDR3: TGTGCCAGCAGCCAAGATCGTGGAGGGATTACCTTC.

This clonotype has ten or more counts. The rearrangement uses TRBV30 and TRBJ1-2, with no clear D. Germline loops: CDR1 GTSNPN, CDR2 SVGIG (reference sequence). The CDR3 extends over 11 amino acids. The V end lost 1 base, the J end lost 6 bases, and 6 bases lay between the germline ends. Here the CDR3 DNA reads TGTGCCTGGAGTGCTGGGAATGGCTACACCTTC. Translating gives CAWSAGNGYTF.

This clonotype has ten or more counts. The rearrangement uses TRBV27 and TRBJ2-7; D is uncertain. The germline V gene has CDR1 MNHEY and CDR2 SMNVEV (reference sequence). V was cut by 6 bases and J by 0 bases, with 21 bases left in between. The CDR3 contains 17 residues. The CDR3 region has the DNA TGTGCCAGCAGCCCTCAAACGTTTGCGTTGAGCTCCTACGAGCAGTACTTC. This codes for CASSPQTFALSSYEQYF.

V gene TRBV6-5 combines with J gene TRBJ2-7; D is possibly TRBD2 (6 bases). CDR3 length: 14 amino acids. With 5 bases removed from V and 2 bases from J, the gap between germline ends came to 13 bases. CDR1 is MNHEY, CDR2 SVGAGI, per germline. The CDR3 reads CASSGLARAYEQYF. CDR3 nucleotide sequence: TGTGCCAGCAGTGGTCTAGCGAGGGCCTACGAGCAGTACTTC.

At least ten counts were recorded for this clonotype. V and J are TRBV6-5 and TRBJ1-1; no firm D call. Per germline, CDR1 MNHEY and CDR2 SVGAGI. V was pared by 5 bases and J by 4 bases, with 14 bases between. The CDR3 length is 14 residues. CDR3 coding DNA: TGTGCCAGCAGTCTCTCCATACTAGGCACTGAAGCTTTCTTT. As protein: CASSLSILGTEAFF.

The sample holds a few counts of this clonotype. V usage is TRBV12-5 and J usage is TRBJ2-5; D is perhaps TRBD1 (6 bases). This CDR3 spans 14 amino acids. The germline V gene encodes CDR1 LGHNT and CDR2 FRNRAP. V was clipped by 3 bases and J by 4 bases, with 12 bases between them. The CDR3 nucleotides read TGTGCTAGTGGTTTTCAGGACAGTAGAGAGACCCAGTACTTC. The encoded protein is CASGFQDSRETQYF.

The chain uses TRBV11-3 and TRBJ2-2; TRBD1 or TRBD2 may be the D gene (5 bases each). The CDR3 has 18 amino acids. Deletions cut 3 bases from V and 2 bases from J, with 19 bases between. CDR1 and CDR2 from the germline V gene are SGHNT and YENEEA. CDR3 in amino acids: CASSFGTGRGKNTGELFF. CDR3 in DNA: TGTGCCAGCAGCTTTGGGACGGGAAGGGGCAAAAACACCGGGGAGCTGTTTTTT. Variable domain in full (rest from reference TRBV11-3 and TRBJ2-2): EAGVVQSPRYKIIEKKQPVAFWCNPISGHNTLYWYLQNLGQGPELLIRYENEEAVDDSQLPKDRFSAERLKGVDSTLKIQPAELGDSAVYLCASSFGTGRGKNTGELFFGEGSRLTVL.

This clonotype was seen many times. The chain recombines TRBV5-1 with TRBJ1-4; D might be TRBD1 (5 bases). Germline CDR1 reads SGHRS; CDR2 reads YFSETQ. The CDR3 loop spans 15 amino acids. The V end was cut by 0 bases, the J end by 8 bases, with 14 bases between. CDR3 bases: TGCGCCAGCAGCTTGGACGGCAGGGCGAGCGAAAAACTGTTTTTT. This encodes CASSLDGRASEKLFF.

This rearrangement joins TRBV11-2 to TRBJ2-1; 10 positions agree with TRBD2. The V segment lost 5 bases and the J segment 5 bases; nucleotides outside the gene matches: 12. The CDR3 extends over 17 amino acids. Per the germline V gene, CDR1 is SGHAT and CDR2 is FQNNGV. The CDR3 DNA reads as TGTGCCAGCAGCAGACCGGGACTAGCGCCACCGAACAATGAGCAGTTCTTC. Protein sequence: CASSRPGLAPPNNEQFF.

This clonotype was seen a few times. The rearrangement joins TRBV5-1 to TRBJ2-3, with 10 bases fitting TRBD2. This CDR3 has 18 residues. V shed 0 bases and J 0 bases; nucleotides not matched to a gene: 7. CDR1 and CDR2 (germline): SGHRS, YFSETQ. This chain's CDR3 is CASSLAASGGVSTDTQYF. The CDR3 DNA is TGCGCCAGCAGCTTGGCGGCTAGCGGGGGAGTTAGCACAGATACGCAGTATTTT.

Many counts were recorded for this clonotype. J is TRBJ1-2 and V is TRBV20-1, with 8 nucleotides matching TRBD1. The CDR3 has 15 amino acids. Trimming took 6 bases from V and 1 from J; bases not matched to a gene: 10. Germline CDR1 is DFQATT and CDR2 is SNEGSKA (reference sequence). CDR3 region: CSARKAGQVNYGYTF. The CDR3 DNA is TGCAGTGCCCGGAAAGCGGGACAGGTTAACTATGGCTACACCTTC.

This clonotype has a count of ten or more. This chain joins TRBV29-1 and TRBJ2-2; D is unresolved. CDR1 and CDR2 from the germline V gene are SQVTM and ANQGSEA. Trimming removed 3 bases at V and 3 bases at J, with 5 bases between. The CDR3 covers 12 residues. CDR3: CSVETHTGELFF. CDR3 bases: TGCAGCGTTGAGACTCACACCGGGGAGCTGTTTTTT.

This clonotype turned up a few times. The CDR3 DNA reads as TGTGCCACCAGCAGCAGCTCTAGCGGGACCCTGGATACGCAGTATTTT. The encoded protein is CATSSSSSGTLDTQYF. J is TRBJ2-3 and V is TRBV15; 9 bases fit TRBD2. The CDR3 loop spans 16 amino acids. The germline V gene encodes CDR1 LNHNV and CDR2 YYDKDF (reference sequence). Trimming cost V 3 bases and J 6 bases; bases outside gene matches: 10.

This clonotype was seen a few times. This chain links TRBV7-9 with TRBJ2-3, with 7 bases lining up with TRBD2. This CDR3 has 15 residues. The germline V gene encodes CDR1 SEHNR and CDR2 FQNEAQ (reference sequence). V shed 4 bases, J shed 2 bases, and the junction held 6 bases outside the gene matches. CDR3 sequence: CASSSPQRDTDTQYF. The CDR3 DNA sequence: TGTGCCAGCAGCTCCCCCCAGCGGGACACAGATACGCAGTATTTT.

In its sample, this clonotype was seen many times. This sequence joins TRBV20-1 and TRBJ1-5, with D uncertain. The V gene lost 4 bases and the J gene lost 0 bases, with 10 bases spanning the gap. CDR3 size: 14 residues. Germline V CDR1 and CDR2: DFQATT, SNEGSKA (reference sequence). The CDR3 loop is CSATVQYSNQPQHF. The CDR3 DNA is TGCAGTGCTACTGTCCAATATAGCAATCAGCCCCAGCATTTT.

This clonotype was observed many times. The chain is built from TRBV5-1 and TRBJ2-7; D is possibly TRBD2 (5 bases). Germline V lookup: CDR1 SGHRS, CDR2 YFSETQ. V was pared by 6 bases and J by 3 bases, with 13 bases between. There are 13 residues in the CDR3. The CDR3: CASTWTAGYEQYF. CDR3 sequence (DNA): TGCGCCAGCACATGGACTGCAGGCTACGAGCAGTACTTC. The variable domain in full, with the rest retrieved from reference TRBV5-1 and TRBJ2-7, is KAGVTQTPRYLIKTRGQQVTLSCSPISGHRSVSWYQQTPGQGLQFLFEYFSETQRNKGNFPGRFSGRQFSNSRSEMNVSTLELGDSALYLCASTWTAGYEQYFGPGTRLTVT.

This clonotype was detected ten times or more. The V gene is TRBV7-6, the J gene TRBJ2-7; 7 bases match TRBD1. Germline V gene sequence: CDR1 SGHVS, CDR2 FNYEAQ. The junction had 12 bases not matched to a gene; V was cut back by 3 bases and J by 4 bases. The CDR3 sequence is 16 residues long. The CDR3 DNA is TGTGCCAGCAGCTTGTTCGACAGGGATCAAGCTTACGAGCAGTACTTC. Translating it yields CASSLFDRDQAYEQYF.

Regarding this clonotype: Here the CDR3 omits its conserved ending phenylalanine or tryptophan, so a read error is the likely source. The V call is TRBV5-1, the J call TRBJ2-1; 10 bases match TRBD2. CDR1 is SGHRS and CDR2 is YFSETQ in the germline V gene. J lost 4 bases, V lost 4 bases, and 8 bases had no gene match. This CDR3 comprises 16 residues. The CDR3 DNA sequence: TGCGCCAGCAGCCCCCTAGCGGGAGTCGGGTACAATGAGCAGTTCTCC. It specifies CASSPLAGVGYNEQFS.

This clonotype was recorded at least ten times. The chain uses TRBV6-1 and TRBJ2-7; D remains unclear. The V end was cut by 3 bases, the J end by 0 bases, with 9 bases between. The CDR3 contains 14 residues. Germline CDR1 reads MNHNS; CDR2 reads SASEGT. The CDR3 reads CASSDQRDSYEQYF. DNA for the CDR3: TGTGCCAGCAGTGACCAGCGTGACTCCTACGAGCAGTACTTC.

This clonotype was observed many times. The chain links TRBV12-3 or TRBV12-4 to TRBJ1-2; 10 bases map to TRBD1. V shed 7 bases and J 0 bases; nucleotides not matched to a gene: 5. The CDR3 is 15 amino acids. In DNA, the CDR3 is TGTGCCAGCACCGGGACAGGGGAATCTAACTATGGCTACACCTTC. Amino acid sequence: CASTGTGESNYGYTF.

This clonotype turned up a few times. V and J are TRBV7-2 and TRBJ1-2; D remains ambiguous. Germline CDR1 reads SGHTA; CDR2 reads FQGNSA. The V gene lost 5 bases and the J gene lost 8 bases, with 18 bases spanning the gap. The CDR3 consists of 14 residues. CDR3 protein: CASSRSGSVAGYTF. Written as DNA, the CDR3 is TGTGCCAGCAGCCGGAGTGGCTCCGTCGCGGGCTACACCTTC. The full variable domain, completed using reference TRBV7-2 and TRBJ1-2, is GAGVSQSPSNKVTEKGKDVELRCDPISGHTALYWYRQSLGQGLEFLIYFQGNSAPDKSGLPSDRFSAERTGGSVSTLTIQRTQQEDSAVYLCASSRSGSVAGYTFGSGTRLTVV.